This T cell receptor beta chain was identified during a study of cytomegalovirus exposure and HLA in healthy donors. Study context: Roughly four fifths of around 400 genotyped donors fell in the Caucasian-associated ancestry cluster.

The PCR employed 60 Vbeta primers together with 13 Jbeta primers. This table comes from immunoSEQ multiplex PCR, and its TCRdb copy is limited to in-frame clones, with some not included. The top ten hold about 1.8% of the sample, which has 150,000 to 200,000 clones, 65% to 85% seen once. A remark on this clone: Antigen specificity is unknown.

Broader study findings: Most subjects' HLA-A and HLA-B alleles were reportedly predicted from TCR beta sequences. Presence/absence analyses took donor sequencing depth as roughly uniform.

The CDR3 contains 18 residues. This chain joins TRBV12-1 and TRBJ2-1; the table's D call, TRBD2, was not checked against the DNA. TRBV12-1 is flagged as a pseudogene. Sequencing was carried out using PBMCs. The sequence was obtained from a man aged 18-30 years in good health and CMV-seronegative. DNA of the CDR3: TGTGCCAGCAGCTTTGCCAGCGGGAGGGCCCCTCTGTTCGGTGAGCAGTTCTTC. The encoded protein is CASSFASGRAPLFGEQFF.